The T cell receptor beta chain under discussion was sequenced for a study of blood T cell repertoires in COVID-19. Study-level background: T cells, B-cell-depleted T cells, or PBMCs provided the cDNA or gDNA that served as material.

This clone was observed a handful of times. Sequencing was performed with immunoSEQ multiplex PCR; in TCRdb, only in-frame clones are kept and a portion is missing. The sample has 250,000 to 400,000 clones; 80% to 90% are singletons. What was sequenced was peripheral blood. This TCR was sampled from a man in his forties or fifties with active or convalescent COVID-19.

The CDR3 protein is CASSLGGYRTSATNEKLFF. The CDR3 nucleotides read TGTGCCAGCAGCTTAGGGGGATATAGGACTTCGGCAACTAATGAAAAACTGTTTTTT. V is TRBV7-2 and J is TRBJ1-4, with unresolved D. There are 19 residues in the CDR3. CDR1 and CDR2 from the germline V gene are SGHTA and FQGNSA. Between the trimmed V and J ends, which lost 1 base and 0 bases, there was a span of 18 bases.